What follows are 30 T cell receptor beta chains derived from one specimen sequenced in a study of beta chain features in type 1 diabetes. Reverse transcribing all isolated RNA meant expressed TCRB transcripts were sequenced. Measured with immunoSEQ multiplex PCR; TCRdb has only the in-frame clones, and not every one. The sample has almost 350,000 clones; less than 10% are singletons. Sequencing was performed on central memory CD4+ T cells from blood. Receptors were obtained from a woman younger than 30 in good health.

The chain couples TRBV6-1 to TRBJ2-1; either TRBD1 or TRBD2 may fit D (5 bases each). Per the germline V gene, CDR1 is MNHNS and CDR2 is SASEGT. This CDR3 contains 13 residues. Trimming stripped 5 bases from V and 6 bases from J, with 11 bases between. The CDR3 region has the DNA TGTGCCAGCAGTAAGACGGGACCCAATGAGCAGTTCTTC. As protein: CASSKTGPNEQFF.

The rearrangement uses TRBV4-3 and TRBJ1-3; unclear D gene. The V gene's germline CDR1 is LGHNA and CDR2 YSLEER. Trimming shortened V by 1 base and J by 3 bases, and 7 bases separated the two germline ends. The CDR3 has 14 residues. The CDR3 bases are TGCGCCAGCAGCCAAGGATCCTTTGGAAACACCATATATTTT. It codes for CASSQGSFGNTIYF.

The table lists this clone with a few counts. CDR3 sequence (DNA): TGTGCCAGCCTCGGAAGCGGGAGGGGTGGTGAGCAGTTCTTC. Translating it yields CASLGSGRGGEQFF. This chain uses TRBV6-5 with TRBJ2-1, with 10 bases matching TRBD2. Per the germline V gene, CDR1 is MNHEY and CDR2 is SVGAGI. Trimming removed 8 bases from V and 9 bases from J; junction bases left unmatched: 10. The CDR3 totals 14 residues.

This clone was found a few times. The J gene is TRBJ2-3, the V gene TRBV7-2, with 7 nucleotides matching TRBD2. The CDR3 covers 17 residues. Germline CDR1 SGHTA, CDR2 FQGNSA. Trimming at V came to 1 base and at J to 0 bases, leaving 7 bases not matched to a gene. The CDR3 bases are TGTGCCAGCAGCTTAGTCCCTACTAGCGTAAGCACAGATACGCAGTATTTT. This sequence encodes CASSLVPTSVSTDTQYF.

This chain uses TRBV11-3 with TRBJ2-3; 11 nucleotides line up with TRBD2. Germline CDR1 and CDR2: SGHNT and YENEEA. V shed 5 bases, J shed 5 bases, and the junction held 9 bases outside the gene matches. The CDR3 has 16 residues. The CDR3 region has the DNA TGTGCCAGCAGCGACGGGACTAGCGGTGGCCTAGATACGCAGTATTTT. Translating gives CASSDGTSGGLDTQYF.

In the case of this clone: Other DNA variants within this sample encode the same CDR3. The chain couples TRBV6-5 to TRBJ2-6, with no clear D. Trimming stripped 8 bases from V and 0 bases from J, with 2 bases between. This CDR3 region has 12 residues. Per germline, CDR1 MNHEY and CDR2 SVGAGI. The CDR3 DNA reads as TGTGCCAGCTCCTCTGGGGCCAACGTCCTGACTTTC. It is translated as CASSSGANVLTF.

This clone was picked up a small number of times. V and J are TRBV13 and TRBJ2-6, with 7 bases lining up with TRBD2. CDR1 is PRHDT, CDR2 FYEKMQ, per germline (reference sequence). The CDR3 is 16 residues long. V lost 2 bases and J lost 2; bases outside the gene matches: 3. CDR3 DNA: TGTGCCAGCAGCTTATTCCGGGGGGCTGGGGCCAACGTCCTGACTTTC. This translates into CASSLFRGAGANVLTF. Together with reference TRBV13 and TRBJ2-6, the CDR3 gives the full variable domain: AAGVIQSPRHLIKEKRETATLKCYPIPRHDTVYWYQQGPGQDPQFLISFYEKMQSDKGSIPDRFSAQQFSDYHSELNMSSLELGDSALYFCASSLFRGAGANVLTFGAGSRLTVL.

This clone was picked up many times. CDR3 DNA: TGTGCCAGCAGTGATTTTTCGAGTTTCCAAGAGACCCAGTACTTC. This gives the protein CASSDFSSFQETQYF. This rearrangement joins TRBV25-1 to TRBJ2-5; D gene uncertain. The CDR3 extends over 15 amino acids. Looked up from germline, CDR1 is MGHDK and CDR2 is SYGVNS. Trimming shortened V by 3 bases and J by 1 base, and 12 bases separated the two germline ends.

The chain joins TRBV29-1 to TRBJ2-3; 9 bases line up with TRBD1. V lost 5 bases and J lost 6; bases outside the gene matches: 6. The germline gives CDR1 SQVTM, CDR2 ANQGSEA. This CDR3 comprises 13 residues. CDR3 loop: CSVLQGAVDTQYF. The CDR3 region has the DNA TGCAGCGTTCTACAGGGGGCGGTTGATACGCAGTATTTT.

J is TRBJ2-7 and V is TRBV5-6, with a weak D call TRBD1 (6 bases). This CDR3 is 13 amino acids long. Trimming removed 3 bases from V and 6 bases from J, with 13 bases in between. Germline V lookup: CDR1 SGHDT, CDR2 YYEEEE. The CDR3 DNA sequence: TGTGCCAGCAGCTCCCCGAGCAGGGGCGAGCAGTACTTC. This sequence encodes CASSSPSRGEQYF.

V usage is TRBV7-2 and J usage is TRBJ2-7; TRBD2 matches at 7 bases. Germline values: CDR1 SGHTA, CDR2 FQGNSA. This CDR3 is 15 amino acids long. Trimming cost V 1 base and J 2 bases; bases outside gene matches: 5. Here the CDR3 DNA reads TGTGCCAGCAGCTTAGGGGCCGCGGGGGCCTACGAGCAGTACTTC. Protein product: CASSLGAAGAYEQYF.

This clone showed up just a few times. V gene TRBV25-1 combines with J gene TRBJ2-3, with D tentatively TRBD1 (5 bases). Trimming shortened V by 3 bases and J by 1 base, and 11 bases separated the two germline ends. The CDR3 loop spans 15 amino acids. Germline V gene data show CDR1 as MGHDK and CDR2 as SYGVNS. CDR3 bases: TGTGCCAGCAGTGACAGGGATTGGGGCACAGATACGCAGTATTTT. Protein product: CASSDRDWGTDTQYF.

This clone showed up just a few times. Here the CDR3 reads CASSNRKTGVEQYF. The CDR3 coding sequence is TGTGCCAGCAGCAATCGGAAGACAGGGGTCGAGCAGTACTTC. The chain carries TRBV11-2 and TRBJ2-7, with 8 bases that match TRBD1. The CDR3 sequence is 14 residues long. Germline assignment: CDR1 SGHAT and CDR2 FQNNGV. V shed 5 bases and J 6 bases; nucleotides not matched to a gene: 9.

The chain employs TRBV6-5 and TRBJ2-1; no firm D call. The CDR3 covers 11 residues. Trimming took off 8 bases at V and 7 bases at J, with 9 bases between the two ends. Germline assignment: CDR1 MNHEY and CDR2 SVGAGI. Here the CDR3 reads CASASTNEQFF. The CDR3 DNA sequence: TGTGCCAGCGCATCCACGAATGAGCAGTTCTTC.

The chain links TRBV7-2 to TRBJ2-5, with D possibly being TRBD1 or TRBD2 (5 bases each). Germline CDR1 is SGHTA and CDR2 is FQGNSA. Trimming removed 3 bases from V and 6 bases from J, with 17 bases in between. The CDR3 consists of 15 residues. CDR3 coding DNA: TGTGCCAGCAGCTTTGAGATGGGGGATAGGAAGACCCAGTACTTC. It translates to CASSFEMGDRKTQYF.

In this sample, this clone turned up many times. The rearrangement joins TRBV9 to TRBJ2-1, with unresolved D. This CDR3 region has 15 residues. V gave up 0 bases and J gave up 8 bases, with 15 bases separating them. Germline V gene lookup returns CDR1 SGDLS and CDR2 YYNGEE. CDR3 nucleotides: TGTGCCAGCAGCGTAGGTCCCAGACTTAATGATGAGCAGTTCTTC. This codes for CASSVGPRLNDEQFF.

This clone turned up a few times. The J gene is TRBJ2-7, the V gene TRBV7-2; 8 bases fit TRBD2. The V gene end was trimmed by 5 bases and the J gene end by 2 bases; junction bases not matched to a gene: 11. The CDR3 spans 16 residues. Germline lookup yields CDR1 SGHTA and CDR2 FQGNSA. CDR3 DNA sequence: TGTGCCAGCAGCAAGACCCAGCGGGGGCCCCCCTACGAGCAGTACTTC. Translation: CASSKTQRGPPYEQYF.

The CDR3 DNA reads TGTGCCAGCAGCTCAGGGCCGGGCGCAAAGTGGAATGAGCAGTTCTTC. Its protein is CASSSGPGAKWNEQFF. The chain joins TRBV7-2 to TRBJ2-1, with a possible D match to TRBD1 (5 bases). This CDR3 is built from 16 residues. Per germline, CDR1 SGHTA and CDR2 FQGNSA. V was pared by 4 bases and J by 7 bases, with 20 bases between.

This clone was counted between two and nine times. V and J are TRBV7-6 and TRBJ2-5; D may be TRBD2 (5 bases). V gave up 0 bases and J gave up 4 bases, with 9 bases separating them. The germline V gene has CDR1 SGHVS and CDR2 FNYEAQ. The CDR3 has 14 residues. CDR3 sequence reads: CASSLALRGETQYF. DNA for the CDR3: TGTGCCAGCAGCTTAGCGCTTCGGGGAGAGACCCAGTACTTC.

This clone turned up a few times. The CDR3 protein is CASSPGLAGSYEQYF. In DNA form, the CDR3 reads TGTGCCAGCAGCCCCGGACTAGCGGGATCGTACGAGCAGTACTTC. The chain recombines TRBV7-2 with TRBJ2-7; TRBD2 agrees at 12 bases. Germline V CDR1 and CDR2: SGHTA, FQGNSA. The CDR3 spans 15 residues. Losses at the gene ends were 5 bases for V and 4 bases for J; bases not matched to a gene: 6.

This clone was seen at least ten times. The J gene is TRBJ2-7, the V gene TRBV13; TRBD2 is a possible D gene (6 bases). CDR1 is PRHDT, CDR2 FYEKMQ, per germline (reference sequence). The V end was cut by 2 bases, the J end by 1 base, with 12 bases between. The CDR3 runs 15 residues. The CDR3 is CASSLSGGVSYEQYF. In DNA form, the CDR3 reads TGTGCCAGCAGCTTATCGGGCGGGGTTTCCTACGAGCAGTACTTC.

This clone turned up a few times. This chain connects TRBV5-5 to TRBJ2-3, with TRBD2 identical over 12 bases. J lost 0 bases, V lost 6 bases, and 5 bases had no gene match. CDR1 is SGHKS, CDR2 YYEKEE, per germline (reference sequence). There are 16 residues in the CDR3. CDR3 amino acids: CASNLGTSGSTDTQYF. The CDR3 nucleotides are TGTGCCAGCAATCTTGGGACTAGCGGGAGCACAGATACGCAGTATTTT.

This clone has more than one count but fewer than ten. The chain uses TRBV7-2 and TRBJ1-1; D is ambiguous. This CDR3 has 15 residues. V lost 5 bases and J 0 bases, leaving 13 bases between the germline ends. Per the germline V gene, CDR1 is SGHTA and CDR2 is FQGNSA. The CDR3 here is CASSLDGRMNTEAFF. CDR3 in DNA: TGTGCCAGCAGCCTGGACGGGAGAATGAACACTGAAGCTTTCTTT.

J is TRBJ2-1 and V is TRBV11-2; D is unclear. Per the germline V gene, CDR1 is SGHAT and CDR2 is FQNNGV. The CDR3 is 10 amino acids. V dropped 5 bases and J dropped 6 bases, with 2 bases sitting between them. The CDR3 DNA sequence: TGTGCCAGCAGCCTCAATGAGCAGTTCTTC. It yields the protein CASSLNEQFF.

This clone was seen more than once but under ten times. The gene calls are TRBV5-1 and TRBJ2-7; 10 nucleotides align to TRBD1. The CDR3 consists of 14 residues. Losses at the gene ends were 2 bases for V and 5 bases for J; bases not matched to a gene: 4. Germline values: CDR1 SGHRS, CDR2 YFSETQ. Here the CDR3 DNA reads TGCGCCAGCAGCTTCGGGACAGGGGCTAACGAGCAGTACTTC. Translating gives CASSFGTGANEQYF.

There are many counts of this clone. The rearrangement uses TRBV18 and TRBJ1-1, with D possibly being TRBD1 (5 bases). V shed 2 bases and J shed 6 bases, with 13 bases lying between them. The CDR3 contains 14 residues. The germline gives CDR1 KGHSH, CDR2 LQKENI. For the CDR3, the DNA is TGTGCCAGCTCACCATGGGGCCCGGCCCCTGAAGCTTTCTTT. This codes for CASSPWGPAPEAFF.

The V and J genes are TRBV7-2 and TRBJ2-3; 10 bases align to TRBD1. J lost 2 bases, V lost 1 base, and 6 bases had no gene match. In germline, CDR1 is SGHTA, CDR2 FQGNSA. This CDR3 contains 17 residues. The DNA of the CDR3 is TGTGCCAGCAGCTTAGGGAGGACAGGGGGGAACACAGATACGCAGTATTTT. Protein: CASSLGRTGGNTDTQYF.

The chain couples TRBV14 to TRBJ2-7; D might be TRBD2 (5 bases). Trimming shortened V by 5 bases and J by 3 bases, and 11 bases separated the two germline ends. This CDR3 contains 13 residues. Germline CDR1 SGHDN, CDR2 FVKESK. The CDR3: CASSKSGYYEQYF. In DNA form, the CDR3 reads TGTGCCAGCAGCAAAAGCGGTTACTACGAGCAGTACTTC. The entire variable domain, with the rest obtained from reference TRBV14 and TRBJ2-7, is as follows: EAGVTQFPSHSVIEKGQTVTLRCDPISGHDNLYWYRRVMGKEIKFLLHFVKESKQDESGMPNNRFLAERTGGTYSTLKVQPAELEDSGVYFCASSKSGYYEQYFGPGTRLTVT.

The J gene is TRBJ2-2, the V gene TRBV15; 8 positions agree with TRBD2. Germline V gene lookup returns CDR1 LNHNV and CDR2 YYDKDF (reference sequence). The CDR3 is 15 residues long. J gave up 6 bases and V 5 bases, and 8 bases lay outside the gene matches. The CDR3: CATSPGGLSSGELFF. The CDR3 nucleotides are TGTGCCACCAGCCCGGGGGGGCTTTCTTCCGGGGAGCTGTTTTTT.

This sequence joins TRBV7-8 and TRBJ2-6; D unclear. Trimming removed 2 bases at V and 2 bases at J, with 10 bases between. This CDR3 is 16 amino acids long. Germline assignment: CDR1 SGHVS and CDR2 FQNEAQ. The CDR3 bases are TGTGCCAGCAGCTTATCGGGTGGCGCTGGGGCCAACGTCCTGACTTTC. Its translation: CASSLSGGAGANVLTF.